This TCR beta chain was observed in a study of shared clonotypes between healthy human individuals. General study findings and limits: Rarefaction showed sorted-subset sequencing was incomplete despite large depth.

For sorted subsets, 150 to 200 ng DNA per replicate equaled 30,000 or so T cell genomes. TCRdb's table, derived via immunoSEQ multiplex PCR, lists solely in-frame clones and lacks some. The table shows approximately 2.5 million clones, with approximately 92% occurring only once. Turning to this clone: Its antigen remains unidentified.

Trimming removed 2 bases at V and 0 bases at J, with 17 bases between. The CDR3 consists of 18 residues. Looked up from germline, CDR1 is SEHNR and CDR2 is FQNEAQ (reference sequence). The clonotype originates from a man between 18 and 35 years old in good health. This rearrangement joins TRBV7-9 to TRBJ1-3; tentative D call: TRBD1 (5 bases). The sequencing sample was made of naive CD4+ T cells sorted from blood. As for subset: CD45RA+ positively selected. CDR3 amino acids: CASSLLEGGAFSGNTIYF. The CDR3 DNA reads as TGTGCCAGCAGCTTATTAGAAGGAGGGGCCTTCTCTGGAAACACCATATATTTT. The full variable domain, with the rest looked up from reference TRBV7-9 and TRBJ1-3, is DTGVSQNPRHKITKRGQNVTFRCDPISEHNRLYWYRQTLGQGPEFLTYFQNEAQLEKSRLLSDRFSAERPKGSFSTLEIQRTEQGDSAMYLCASSLLEGGAFSGNTIYFGEGSWLTVV.